Following are 25 T cell receptor beta chains from one sample sequenced in a study of shared clonotypes between healthy human individuals. The protocol was immunoSEQ multiplex PCR, while the TCRdb copy is restricted to in-frame clones and leaves out a portion. The table has around 2,000,000 clones, more than 85% seen once. Selected positively for CCR7 and CD45RO-negative, naive CD8 cells excluded terminally differentiated effector memory CD45RA+ cells. Sequenced: naive CD8+ T cells from PBMCs. Receptor source: a man between 18 and 35 years old in good health. Some clones in this sample may be carry-over from other donors' samples.

V gene TRBV11-3 combines with J gene TRBJ1-1; maybe TRBD1 (6 bases). CDR3 length: 16 amino acids. Per germline, CDR1 SGHNT and CDR2 YENEEA. Trimming stripped 5 bases from V and 1 base from J, with 17 bases between. CDR3 bases: TGTGCCAGCAGCCCCCGGACAGATCATTGGAACACTGAAGCTTTCTTT. As protein: CASSPRTDHWNTEAFF.

The chain uses TRBV28 and TRBJ2-5, with D tentatively TRBD2 (5 bases). CDR1 MDHEN and CDR2 SYDVKM come from the germline V gene. This CDR3 has 18 residues. The germline V and J ends were trimmed by 3 bases and 1 base, with 21 bases remaining between them. CDR3 DNA sequence: TGTGCCAGCAGTTTTCGCGTAGGCGGACTCCTGGGCCAAGAGACCCAGTACTTC. Encoded protein: CASSFRVGGLLGQETQYF.

CDR3 coding DNA: TGTGCCAGTAGGGAAAGGGGGCGTAACTATGGCTACACCTTC. Translation: CASRERGRNYGYTF. This sequence joins TRBV19 and TRBJ1-2, with 7 bases identical to TRBD1. The CDR3 runs 14 residues. Looked up from germline, CDR1 is LNHDA and CDR2 is SQIVND (reference sequence). Trimming removed 6 bases from V and 1 base from J; junction bases left unmatched: 5. The full variable domain, completed using reference TRBV19 and TRBJ1-2, is DGGITQSPKYLFRKEGQNVTLSCEQNLNHDAMYWYRQDPGQGLRLIYYSQIVNDFQKGDIAEGYSVSREKKESFPLTVTSAQKNPTAFYLCASRERGRNYGYTFGSGTRLTVV.

The chain combines TRBV28 with TRBJ2-7, with 8 bases aligning to TRBD2. V shed 6 bases and J 3 bases; nucleotides not matched to a gene: 13. Per germline, CDR1 MDHEN and CDR2 SYDVKM. The length of the CDR3 is 16 residues. The CDR3 sequence: CASSPIPAGALYEQYF. The CDR3 DNA sequence: TGTGCCAGCAGCCCTATCCCAGCGGGGGCCCTCTACGAGCAGTACTTC.

The chain employs TRBV25-1 and TRBJ1-2; D remains unclear. CDR1 is MGHDK and CDR2 is SYGVNS in the germline V gene. This CDR3 has 14 amino acids. The ends were cut back, 1 base at V and 8 bases at J, with 14 bases in the middle. The CDR3 DNA follows: TGTGCCAGCAGTGAATCGCCCCAGGTGAGGGGCTACACCTTC. Its protein product is CASSESPQVRGYTF.

The chain is built from TRBV27 and TRBJ2-7; D gene uncertain. V was cut by 3 bases and J by 0 bases, with 18 bases left in between. The CDR3 is 17 amino acids. Germline CDR1 and CDR2: MNHEY and SMNVEV (reference sequence). Here the CDR3 reads CASSFNSRHSRSYEQYF. CDR3 coding DNA: TGTGCCAGCAGTTTCAATTCCAGACATTCCCGCTCCTACGAGCAGTACTTC.

This clone was detected a few times. The same CDR3 also results from other DNA sequences found in this sample. For the CDR3, the DNA is TGCGCCAGCAGCCAAGGGACTTATAGCAATCAGCCCCAGCATTTT. Translation gives CASSQGTYSNQPQHF. The chain links TRBV4-3 to TRBJ1-5; D remains unclear. Germline V lookup: CDR1 LGHNA, CDR2 YSLEER. With 1 base removed from V and 0 bases from J, the gap between germline ends came to 7 bases. The CDR3 has 15 residues.

V usage is TRBV4-1 and J usage is TRBJ1-4; a possible D gene is TRBD1 (5 bases). Germline V gene data show CDR1 as MGHRA and CDR2 as YSYEKL. The CDR3 is 13 amino acids. V was clipped by 4 bases and J by 8 bases, with 11 bases between them. The CDR3 reads CASSRLRGEKLFF. In DNA form, the CDR3 reads TGCGCCAGCAGCCGCTTAAGGGGCGAAAAACTGTTTTTT.

The genes are TRBV27 and TRBJ1-1; 9 bases map to TRBD1. From germline, CDR1 is MNHEY and CDR2 SMNVEV (reference sequence). V shed 6 bases, J shed 7 bases, and the junction held 6 bases outside the gene matches. The CDR3 length is 13 residues. The CDR3 region is CASRMDRGVEAFF. CDR3 bases: TGTGCCAGCAGGATGGACAGGGGAGTTGAAGCTTTCTTT.

This chain joins TRBV6-5 and TRBJ2-1; D gene unclear. V was trimmed by 0 bases and J by 8 bases, leaving 5 bases between them. Germline CDR1 and CDR2: MNHEY and SVGAGI. This CDR3 spans 12 amino acids. CDR3 region: CASSYSRHEQFF. The CDR3 region has the DNA TGTGCCAGCAGTTACTCGAGGCATGAGCAGTTCTTC.

Note on this clone: Other DNA sequences in the sample encode the same CDR3. The chain couples TRBV2 to TRBJ2-7, with D perhaps matching TRBD1 (5 bases). The V end was cut by 1 base, the J end by 2 bases, with 6 bases between. The CDR3 has 13 amino acids. The germline V gene encodes CDR1 SNHLY and CDR2 FYNNEI. The CDR3, as DNA: TGTGCCAGCAGTGAAGGCAGGGCCTACGAGCAGTACTTC. It specifies CASSEGRAYEQYF.

In the case of this clone: Other DNA variants within this sample encode the same CDR3. The CDR3 protein is CASSLRVYEQYF. CDR3 DNA: TGTGCCAGCAGCCTAAGGGTCTACGAGCAGTACTTC. The chain combines TRBV7-8 with TRBJ2-7; D is undetermined. The CDR3 loop spans 12 amino acids. The V gene lost 5 bases and the J gene lost 3 bases, with 8 bases spanning the gap. CDR1 is SGHVS, CDR2 FQNEAQ, per germline.

This chain connects TRBV28 to TRBJ1-2, with TRBD1 as a possible D gene (6 bases). The germline CDR1 and CDR2 sequences are MDHEN and SYDVKM. There are 13 residues in the CDR3. The V end lost 5 bases, the J end lost 4 bases, and 11 bases lay between the germline ends. CDR3 residues: CASSVTGTYGYTF. The CDR3 DNA reads as TGTGCCAGCAGTGTAACAGGGACCTATGGCTACACCTTC.

V usage is TRBV13 and J usage is TRBJ2-7, with D uncertain. The V and J ends lost 5 bases and 7 bases respectively, with 15 bases between them. Germline CDR1 and CDR2: PRHDT and FYEKMQ (reference sequence). The CDR3 has 13 residues. CDR3 amino acids: CASSQTERWEQYF. The CDR3 nucleotides read TGTGCCAGCAGCCAGACGGAAAGGTGGGAGCAGTACTTC.

This clone was detected only once. V is TRBV9 and J is TRBJ2-7; tentatively, D is TRBD1 or TRBD2 (5 bases each). Germline values: CDR1 SGDLS, CDR2 YYNGEE. Trimming left V 4 bases short and J 0 bases short, with 14 bases between. The CDR3 loop spans 15 amino acids. The CDR3 here is CASSPGASNSYEQYF. The CDR3 nucleotides are TGTGCCAGCAGCCCCGGGGCCAGCAACTCCTACGAGCAGTACTTC.

For the CDR3, the DNA is TGTGCCAGCAGTGAAGCTCCGGAGGGGACTGTGGATGAGCAGTTCTTC. It codes for CASSEAPEGTVDEQFF. The chain recombines TRBV6-1 with TRBJ2-1, with D possibly being TRBD2 (6 bases). The CDR3 is 16 amino acids. V was clipped by 0 bases and J by 8 bases, with 17 bases between them. Germline V gene sequence: CDR1 MNHNS, CDR2 SASEGT.

The chain has TRBV6-5 and TRBJ1-1; tentatively, D is TRBD1 (5 bases). The ends were cut back, 0 bases at V and 5 bases at J, with 13 bases in the middle. CDR1 is MNHEY, CDR2 SVGAGI, per germline. The CDR3 is 15 amino acids. This CDR3 is CASSYSLGARTEAFF. For the CDR3, the DNA is TGTGCCAGCAGTTACTCTCTAGGGGCGCGGACTGAAGCTTTCTTT.

The chain employs TRBV28 and TRBJ1-1; no definite D call. This CDR3 has 13 amino acids. The germline V and J ends were trimmed by 3 bases and 8 bases, with 13 bases remaining between them. The germline CDR1 and CDR2 sequences are MDHEN and SYDVKM. For the CDR3, the DNA is TGTGCCAGCAGTTTCTCCTTGGGAGAGGAAGCTTTCTTT. It codes for CASSFSLGEEAFF.

This clone showed up just once. The chain links TRBV27 to TRBJ1-2; 7 nucleotides agree with TRBD1. Germline loops: CDR1 MNHEY, CDR2 SMNVEV (reference sequence). The V and J ends lost 5 bases and 5 bases, in that order; junction bases with no gene match: 11. This CDR3 spans 15 amino acids. CDR3 in DNA: TGTGCCAGCAGTCCGGATCCGGGACAGCTTTATGGCTACACCTTC. Translating gives CASSPDPGQLYGYTF.

The chain joins TRBV30 to TRBJ2-7; TRBD2 is a possible D gene (6 bases). The CDR3 length is 11 residues. V was shortened by 3 bases and J by 11 bases, with 14 bases between the two germline ends. Per the germline V gene, CDR1 is GTSNPN and CDR2 is SVGIG (reference sequence). The CDR3 DNA reads as TGTGCCTGGAGCAATGGAGGGGAGAAGTACTTC. Translating gives CAWSNGGEKYF.

V and J are TRBV4-2 and TRBJ1-1, with D uncertain. V lost 4 bases to trimming and J lost 5 bases, with 11 bases between them. This CDR3 spans 13 amino acids. The V gene's germline CDR1 is LGHNA and CDR2 YNFKEQ. Written as DNA, the CDR3 is TGTGCCAGCAGCCCCAGAGGAGGGACTGAAGCTTTCTTT. Amino acid sequence: CASSPRGGTEAFF.

This chain links TRBV5-4 with TRBJ1-3, with D tentatively TRBD1 (6 bases). V lost 8 bases, J lost 2 bases, and 14 bases lay in between. The CDR3 has 14 residues. In germline, CDR1 is SGHNT, CDR2 YYREEE (reference sequence). For the CDR3, the DNA is TGTGCCAGTCAGGGGTTCGGGACTGGAAACACCATATATTTT. Its translation is CASQGFGTGNTIYF.

The gene calls are TRBV11-2 and TRBJ2-7; unclear D gene. This CDR3 is built from 15 residues. Germline CDR1 reads SGHAT; CDR2 reads FQNNGV. Trimming removed 1 base at V and 0 bases at J, with 10 bases between. The chain's CDR3 is CASSLVNGPSYEQYF. DNA of the CDR3: TGTGCCAGCAGCTTAGTAAATGGACCCTCCTACGAGCAGTACTTC.

The chain uses TRBV6-6 and TRBJ2-3, with 8 bases aligning to TRBD1. The V segment lost 6 bases and the J segment 4 bases; nucleotides outside the gene matches: 3. Germline loops: CDR1 MNHNY, CDR2 SVGAGI (reference sequence). This CDR3 comprises 13 residues. In DNA, the CDR3 is TGTGCCAGCAGGACAGGGGAATCAGATACGCAGTATTTT. Amino acids: CASRTGESDTQYF.

This chain joins TRBV12-5 and TRBJ1-1; D gene uncertain. V lost 1 base and J lost 3, with 3 bases in between. In germline, CDR1 is LGHNT, CDR2 FRNRAP. The CDR3 extends over 12 amino acids. The CDR3 region is CASGLEDTEAFF. Here the CDR3 DNA reads TGTGCTAGTGGTTTGGAGGACACTGAAGCTTTCTTT.